This TCR beta chain was retrieved from a study of identical twins. Study outcomes and limitations: Fewer insertions were carried by abundant cord blood beta clonotypes, but none was seen in memory repertoires. A partial confounding effect on zero-insertion analyses could come from invariant MAIT and iNKT cells.

As to this clonotype: No antigen is known for it.

TCRdb reprocessed the 5' RACE reads via MiXCR and lists one record per CDR3 protein. Counted here are around 530,000 distinct CDR3 sequences, 12% to 15% occurring once; the ten biggest clones make up 0.44%. Germline V lookup: CDR1 MNHEY, CDR2 SVGAGI. This CDR3 comprises 15 residues. Trimming took off 3 bases at V and 3 bases at J, with 14 bases between the two ends. These same data were also listed under a study on yellow fever vaccine responses in identical twins. That report notes: It has been reported that, in twins, the vaccine T cell response seemed partly convergent and partly personalized.

This TCR came from a woman between 18 and 30 years old in good health. Input material: CD4+ T cells sorted from blood. The chain links TRBV6-5 to TRBJ1-1, with a weak D call TRBD1 (5 bases). Here the CDR3 reads CASSYSGPTDTEAFF. DNA for the CDR3: TGTGCCAGCAGTTATTCGGGGCCGACCGACACTGAAGCTTTCTTT.